A few counts support the clone carrying this T cell receptor beta chain. Its antigen is unidentified. The entry originates in a study of regulatory T cells in long-lasting Graves disease. Germline V gene data show CDR1 as MNHEY and CDR2 as SVGAGI. V lost 4 bases and J lost 3, with 13 bases in between. The CDR3 contains 15 residues. TCR beta libraries were built with iRepertoire HTBI primers and Arm-PCR of CDR3 regions. One entry per CDR3 protein results from TCRdb running MiXCR on the multiplex PCR reads. The sample carries 440,000 or so distinct CDR3 sequences, about 15% recorded once. Time point in this sample: newly diagnosed GD, antithyroid drugs for less than 3 months. The TCR library was prepared using RNA isolated from PBMCs. Study findings and constraints: It was in persistent disease that TRBV28, TRBJ1-2 and TRBJ2-5 were favored.

These data were also reused for a study on T cells in Graves' hyperthyroidism and ophthalmopathy. As reported in that work: Subjects aged 18 to 65 presented with newly diagnosed hyperthyroidism of less than 2 months' duration.

The rearrangement uses TRBV6-5 and TRBJ1-5; D remains unclear. This receptor was obtained from a woman in her 30s with Graves disease. The sample here was peripheral blood mononuclear cells (PBMCs), taken at new diagnosis, from a patient treated with antithyroid drugs. The CDR3 DNA reads as TGTGCCAGCAGTTTTGACGGTGGAGCCAATCAGCCCCAGCATTTT. Translating gives CASSFDGGANQPQHF.